The rows below give T cell receptor beta chains drawn from one sample of a study of regulatory T cells in long-lasting Graves disease. MiXCR was run by TCRdb on the multiplex PCR reads, yielding one entry per CDR3 protein. The table lists a few hundred thousand distinct CDR3 sequences, 12% of them singletons. The sample also formed part of further work on T cells in Graves' hyperthyroidism and ophthalmopathy.

Sequences were derived from peripheral blood mononuclear cells (PBMCs), sampled at new diagnosis, from a patient treated with antithyroid drugs. The receptor set was obtained from a young woman with Graves disease. Both conserved end residues are trimmed from each CDR3. A D gene is named only where the DNA matches it firmly.

j_gene | v_gene | d_gene | CDR3aa
TRBJ2-7 | TRBV19 | . | ASSIVGGVGEQY
TRBJ2-1 | TRBV27 | TRBD2 | ASSYGLTSAYNEQF
TRBJ1-2 | TRBV4-1 | . | ASSQASDGYT
TRBJ2-1 | TRBV7-3 | . | ASSLHRDINEQF
TRBJ2-2 | TRBV6-1 | . | ASSEEGELF
TRBJ2-7 | TRBV5-5 | . | ASSPALNWKGPTFYEQY
TRBJ1-6 | TRBV6-5 | . | ASSYSAAGSYNSPLH
TRBJ2-2 | TRBV7-9 | . | ASSSMGELF
TRBJ2-1 | TRBV4-3 | . | ASSQELYGPGNEQF
TRBJ2-5 | TRBV5-1 | . | ASSFQTDLGETQY
TRBJ1-1 | TRBV2 | . | ASSLGRGV
TRBJ2-5 | TRBV12-3/TRBV12-4 | . | ASSLARVGQETQY
TRBJ1-2 | TRBV2 | TRBD1 | ASTRTGGANYGYT
TRBJ2-3 | TRBV20-1 | TRBD2 | SAIPAGLAGNYPLAQY
TRBJ2-1 | TRBV20-1 | TRBD2 | SASGLAAYNEQF
TRBJ2-1 | TRBV24-1 | TRBD1 | ATSTGGSYNEQF
TRBJ2-2 | TRBV7-9 | . | ASSLVRLSEAGELF